The sequence of this T cell receptor (beta chain) was determined in a study of cytotoxic CD8 clonotypes in ibrutinib-treated CLL (dated by TCRdb to about 2021). Regarding the complete study: The cohort had about a dozen relapsed/refractory and approximately 14 treatment-naive patients; fewer than 18 were IGHV unmutated. Partial responses were observed in some 24 patients and complete responses in 2; after a median follow-up of 68 months, remission was maintained in 15 or so patients and progression was observed in about twelve. Response samples were obtained after a median of 12 months of treatment, with a range of roughly 6 to 36 months. Samples averaged roughly 260,000 productive templates and just under 95,000 productive rearrangements. Longitudinal samples were obtainable from about 30% of the roughly 90 participants in the trial. Cryopreserved peripheral blood mononuclear cells were obtained prior to treatment, at the time of response, and at either disease progression or sustained remission. Patients were still on ibrutinib when every remission and progressive disease sample was collected.

This clone was seen a single time. This receptor's antigen is unknown. No base quality values were provided; no much bigger clone lies one nucleotide off. What the work shows at the level of the full study, not this receptor alone: Public clonotypes were rare and either shrank or stayed stable during treatment, and the rise in clonality at ibrutinib response reflected expansion of private clonotypes. At baseline, clonality was higher than in age-matched healthy donors and showed a strong correlation with circulating CD8+ T-cell counts. Sampling times were not matched between sustained-remission and progressing patients, and lymph node repertoires were not studied. An increase in clonality was observed at ibrutinib response, with clonality remaining stable during sustained remission and falling back toward baseline at progression.

The label giving this sample's time point can be read as: roughly 2 years on ibrutinib. Approximately 2 micrograms of genomic DNA were extracted from cryopreserved PBMCs for TCR beta library preparation. Longitudinal blood samples from CLL patients on ibrutinib monotherapy underwent high-throughput TCR beta sequencing. The patients took part in an open-label, single-center phase 2 trial of ibrutinib monotherapy. From a lookup of the germline V gene, CDR1 and CDR2 are ENHRY and SYGVKD. The CDR3, from cysteine to phenylalanine, totals 13 residues. Kept here is only the CDR3 DNA, which spans 39 bases and is read in frame from base 1. V sheds 7 bases and J sheds 3 bases, leaving 13 bases between their ends. On a MiSeq, deep resolution sequencing aimed for a depth between 1 in 1 million and 1 in 200,000 T cells, with each clonotype covered about 9.2x on average. TCR beta libraries were generated with the immunoSEQ hsTCRB Kit. The published analysis was carried out like this. ImmunoSEQ Data Assistant and ImmunoSEQ Analyzer were used for data analysis, and V, D and J genes were assigned according to IMGT definitions. Clonality, with values ranging from 0 to 1, was calculated as one minus the normalized Shannon entropy of productive rearrangement frequencies. Only overrepresented clonotypes making up at least 0.05% of each patient's repertoire were included in the public clonotype analysis. Approximately 12 repertoires from age-matched healthy donors, obtained from immuneACCESS, served as clonality controls. Held by TCRdb, this immuneACCESS table contains in-frame sequences only and omits some clones. Under half of the omission traces to an unresolved V gene where checked; the cause of the rest is unknown. The DNA was the basis for D and trimming; V, J and clone size are from that table. The sample contains 200,000 to 250,000 clones, 70% of them found a single time. Approximately 15% of the sample belongs to the ten largest clones.

The receptor chain draws on TRBV10-3 and TRBJ2-7; the D element might be TRBD1 or TRBD2, as each aligns at 6 bases. The sequence derives from a human donor with chronic lymphocytic leukemia. Sequencing was performed on PBMCs, taken after 24 months of ibrutinib treatment. The CDR3 is CAIKEGGGYEQYF. The DNA sequence follows: TGTGCCATCAAGGAAGGAGGGGGCTACGAGCAGTACTTC.